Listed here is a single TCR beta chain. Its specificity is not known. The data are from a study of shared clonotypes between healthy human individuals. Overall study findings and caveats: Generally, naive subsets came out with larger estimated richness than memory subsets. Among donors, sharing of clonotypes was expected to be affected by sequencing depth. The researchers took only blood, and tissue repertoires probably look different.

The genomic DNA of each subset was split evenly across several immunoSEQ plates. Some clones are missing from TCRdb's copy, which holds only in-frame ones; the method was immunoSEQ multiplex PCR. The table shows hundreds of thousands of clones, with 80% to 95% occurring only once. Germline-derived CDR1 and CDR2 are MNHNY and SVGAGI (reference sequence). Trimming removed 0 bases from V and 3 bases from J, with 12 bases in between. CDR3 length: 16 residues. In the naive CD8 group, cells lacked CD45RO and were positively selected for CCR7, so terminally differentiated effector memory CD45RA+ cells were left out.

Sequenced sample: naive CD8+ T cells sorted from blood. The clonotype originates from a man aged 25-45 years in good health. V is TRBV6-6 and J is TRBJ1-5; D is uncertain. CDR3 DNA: TGTGCCAGCAGTTACTCGCTGGAGGATGCCAATCAGCCCCAGCATTTT. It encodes CASSYSLEDANQPQHF.